This entry lists 17 T cell receptor beta chains sequenced from one sample in a study of T-cell reconstitution after alpha-beta-depleted transplantation in children. Preparation of the TCRbeta library used unique molecular identifiers. MiXCR, applied by TCRdb to the PCR reads, yields one record per CDR3 protein. The sample comprises 500,000 or so distinct CDR3 sequences, roughly 10% of which are singletons, and roughly 15% rests with the top ten. This material consisted of PBMCs, mostly from graft donor cells, taken 180 days after TCRalphabeta/CD19-depleted stem cell transplant. All receptors derive from a female patient under 10 years old who had a stem cell transplant for aplastic anemia, so the T cells may come from the graft donor.

In its sample, this clonotype was seen many times. CDR3 sequence: CASRPQNDRHYGYTF. In DNA, the CDR3 is TGTGCCAGCCGTCCACAAAATGACAGGCACTATGGCTACACCTTC. The chain joins TRBV6-1 to TRBJ1-2; a weak D match, TRBD1 (6 bases). Per germline, CDR1 MNHNS and CDR2 SASEGT. The CDR3 loop spans 15 amino acids. The V gene lost 8 bases and the J gene lost 3 bases, with 19 bases spanning the gap.

In this sample, this clonotype turned up a few times. This chain uses TRBV5-5 with TRBJ2-1, with 8 bases that match TRBD2. Germline trimming cut 0 bases from V and 6 bases from J; bases unmatched to any gene: 5. Germline lookup yields CDR1 SGHKS and CDR2 YYEKEE (reference sequence). This CDR3 comprises 15 residues. CDR3 protein: CASSLVAGGLNEQFF. CDR3 DNA sequence: TGTGCCAGCAGCTTGGTTGCGGGAGGCCTCAATGAGCAGTTCTTC. The full variable domain, in which reference TRBV5-5 and TRBJ2-1 provide the parts outside the CDR3, is DAGVTQSPTHLIKTRGQQVTLRCSPISGHKSVSWYQQVLGQGPQFIFQYYEKEERGRGNFPDRFSARQFPNYSSELNVNALLLGDSALYLCASSLVAGGLNEQFFGPGTRLTVL.

J is TRBJ2-3 and V is TRBV11-3; the D is unclear. This CDR3 has 15 residues. V shed 3 bases and J shed 0 bases, with 10 bases lying between them. CDR1 is SGHNT and CDR2 is YENEEA in the germline V gene. CDR3 nucleotide sequence: TGTGCCAGCAGCTTCGGCTTCGTTAGCACAGATACGCAGTATTTT. This encodes CASSFGFVSTDTQYF.

CDR3 protein: CASSLDPGSGVKPLHF. The CDR3 DNA reads as TGTGCCAGCAGCTTAGATCCTGGGTCAGGGGTGAAACCCCTCCACTTT. V and J are TRBV11-2 and TRBJ1-6, with D possibly TRBD1 on 6 matching bases. The CDR3 contains 16 residues. CDR1 and CDR2 (germline): SGHAT, FQNNGV. Trimming took 0 bases from V and 12 from J, leaving 18 bases between them.

This clonotype has only a few counts. The chain recombines TRBV5-1 with TRBJ2-2; D possibly uses TRBD1 or TRBD2 (6 bases each). V was pared by 0 bases and J by 4 bases, with 19 bases between. This CDR3 has 18 residues. Germline V gene sequence: CDR1 SGHRS, CDR2 YFSETQ. The CDR3 DNA reads as TGCGCCAGCAGCTTGGCCTGGCCGGGGGCGCCGGTCACCGGGGAGCTGTTTTTT. It translates to CASSLAWPGAPVTGELFF.

This clonotype has just a few counts. The gene calls are TRBV7-3 and TRBJ2-1; no definite D call. V lost 4 bases, J lost 5 bases, and 9 bases lay in between. This CDR3 is 13 amino acids long. Germline CDR1 and CDR2: SGHTA and FQGTGA. The CDR3 reads CASSSTKDNEQFF. The CDR3 region has the DNA TGTGCCAGCAGCTCCACCAAGGACAATGAGCAGTTCTTC.

J is TRBJ2-2 and V is TRBV5-5; D is perhaps TRBD1 (6 bases). V lost 4 bases and J 2 bases, leaving 9 bases between the germline ends. The CDR3 consists of 14 residues. Per germline, CDR1 SGHKS and CDR2 YYEKEE (reference sequence). CDR3 loop: CASSETGNTGELFF. The CDR3 coding sequence is TGTGCCAGCAGCGAGACAGGAAACACCGGGGAGCTGTTTTTT. The variable domain in full, with the rest retrieved from reference TRBV5-5 and TRBJ2-2, is DAGVTQSPTHLIKTRGQQVTLRCSPISGHKSVSWYQQVLGQGPQFIFQYYEKEERGRGNFPDRFSARQFPNYSSELNVNALLLGDSALYLCASSETGNTGELFFGEGSRLTVL.

V is TRBV29-1 and J is TRBJ2-1, with a weak D call TRBD1 (5 bases). Trimming pared 1 base from V and 3 bases from J, leaving 16 bases between. The germline V gene encodes CDR1 SQVTM and CDR2 ANQGSEA. The CDR3 runs to 16 residues. CDR3 coding DNA: TGCAGCGTTGAAGCGTTACAGGTATCGGGCTACAATGAGCAGTTCTTC. It codes for CSVEALQVSGYNEQFF.

This clonotype was seen only a few times. V gene TRBV20-1 combines with J gene TRBJ2-7; TRBD1 matches at 8 bases. Germline lookup yields CDR1 DFQATT and CDR2 SNEGSKA (reference sequence). J lost 5 bases, V lost 5 bases, and 11 bases had no gene match. The CDR3 has 14 residues. Here the CDR3 DNA reads TGCAGTGCTCTACCTGGGACAGGCGGCAACGAGCAGTACTTC. Amino acid sequence: CSALPGTGGNEQYF.

The genes are TRBV3-1 and TRBJ2-1, with 10 positions matching TRBD1. This CDR3 spans 18 amino acids. Germline CDR1 LGHDT, CDR2 YNNKEL (reference sequence). Trimming at V came to 0 bases and at J to 8 bases, leaving 13 bases not matched to a gene. CDR3 region: CASSQETADRGGWHEQFF. CDR3 DNA: TGTGCCAGCAGCCAAGAGACGGCGGACAGGGGGGGTTGGCATGAGCAGTTCTTC.

V usage is TRBV5-1 and J usage is TRBJ2-7; D could derive from TRBD1 or TRBD2 (7 bases each). This CDR3 spans 14 amino acids. Germline V gene sequence: CDR1 SGHRS, CDR2 YFSETQ. Trimming removed 4 bases at V and 3 bases at J, with 14 bases between. In nucleotides, the CDR3 is TGCGCCAGCAGCAGGGAGGGACAGAGCTACGAGCAGTACTTC. It yields the protein CASSREGQSYEQYF.

This chain joins TRBV7-9 and TRBJ2-5; no firm D call. In germline, CDR1 is SEHNR, CDR2 FQNEAQ (reference sequence). The CDR3 length is 15 residues. V lost 0 bases to trimming and J lost 3 bases, with 11 bases between them. Here the CDR3 reads CASSLAKAAEETQYF. CDR3 DNA sequence: TGTGCCAGCAGCTTAGCTAAGGCCGCCGAAGAGACCCAGTACTTC.

The rearrangement uses TRBV15 and TRBJ2-7; D could derive from TRBD1 or TRBD2 (6 bases each). This CDR3 has 20 amino acids. From germline, CDR1 is LNHNV and CDR2 YYDKDF (reference sequence). V was pared by 1 base and J by 4 bases, with 29 bases between. CDR3 sequence: CATSRGSAMMNGGPSYEQYF. CDR3 nucleotides: TGTGCCACCAGCAGAGGATCCGCAATGATGAATGGGGGGCCCTCGTACGAGCAGTACTTC.

The V gene is TRBV9, the J gene TRBJ1-2; D not certain. The CDR3 consists of 16 residues. The V and J ends lost 0 bases and 8 bases respectively, with 20 bases between them. Germline values: CDR1 SGDLS, CDR2 YYNGEE. The CDR3, as DNA: TGTGCCAGCAGCGTAGTTGGCCAGGAAGACCCCCGGGGCTACACCTTC. This codes for CASSVVGQEDPRGYTF.

This clonotype has a single count. The V gene is TRBV20-1, the J gene TRBJ2-7; 8 bases map to TRBD2. The V gene end was trimmed by 6 bases and the J gene end by 0 bases; junction bases not matched to a gene: 10. The germline V gene has CDR1 DFQATT and CDR2 SNEGSKA (reference sequence). The CDR3 is made up of 15 amino acids. This CDR3 reads CSALGGAESSYEQYV. CDR3 coding DNA: TGCAGTGCCCTCGGGGGGGCGGAGAGCTCCTACGAGCAGTACGTC.

This clonotype appeared a few times. The V gene is TRBV5-6, the J gene TRBJ1-5; D gene uncertain. The CDR3 length is 15 residues. Germline-derived CDR1 and CDR2 are SGHDT and YYEEEE. The ends were cut back, 4 bases at V and 2 bases at J, with 13 bases in the middle. As DNA, the CDR3 is TGTGCCAGCAGCCCTGGGCCAGATGGCAATCAGCCCCAGCATTTT. Protein sequence: CASSPGPDGNQPQHF.

The CDR3 region is CAWSMRWNEQFF. CDR3 coding DNA: TGTGCCTGGAGTATGCGTTGGAATGAGCAGTTCTTC. The V call is TRBV30, the J call TRBJ2-1; D not certain. The length of the CDR3 is 12 residues. Trimming left V 2 bases short and J 7 bases short, with 9 bases between. The germline CDR1 and CDR2 sequences are GTSNPN and SVGIG (reference sequence). Supplemented by reference TRBV30 and TRBJ2-1, the full variable domain reads SQTIHQWPATLVQPVGSPLSLECTVEGTSNPNLYWYRQAAGRGLQLLFYSVGIGQISSEVPQNLSASRPQDRQFILSSKKLLLSDSGFYLCAWSMRWNEQFFGPGTRLTVL.